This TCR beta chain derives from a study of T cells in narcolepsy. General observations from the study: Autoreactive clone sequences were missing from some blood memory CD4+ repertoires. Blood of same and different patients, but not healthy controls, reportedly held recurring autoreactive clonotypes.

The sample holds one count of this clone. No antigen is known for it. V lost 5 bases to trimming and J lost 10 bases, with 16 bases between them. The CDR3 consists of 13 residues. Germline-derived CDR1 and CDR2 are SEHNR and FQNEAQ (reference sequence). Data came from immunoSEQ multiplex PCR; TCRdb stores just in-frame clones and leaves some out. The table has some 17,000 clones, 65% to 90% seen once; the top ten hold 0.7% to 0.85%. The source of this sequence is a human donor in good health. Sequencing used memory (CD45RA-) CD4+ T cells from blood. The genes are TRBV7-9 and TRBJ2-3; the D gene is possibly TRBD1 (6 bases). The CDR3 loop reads CASSLGTGWAQYF. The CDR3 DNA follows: TGTGCCAGCAGCCTAGGTACAGGGTGGGCGCAGTATTTT.